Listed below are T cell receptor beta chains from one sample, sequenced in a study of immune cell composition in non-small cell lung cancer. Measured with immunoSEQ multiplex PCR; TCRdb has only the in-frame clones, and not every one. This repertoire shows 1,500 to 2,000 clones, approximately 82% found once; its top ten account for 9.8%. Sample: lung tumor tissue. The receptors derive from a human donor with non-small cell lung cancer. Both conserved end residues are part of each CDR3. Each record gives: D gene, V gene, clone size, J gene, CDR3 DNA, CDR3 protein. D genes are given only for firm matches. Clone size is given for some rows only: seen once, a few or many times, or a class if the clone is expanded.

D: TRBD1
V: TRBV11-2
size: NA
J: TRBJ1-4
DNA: TGTGCCAGCAGCGCCCGGGACAGGGGAAATGAAAAACTGTTTTTT
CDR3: CASSARDRGNEKLFF

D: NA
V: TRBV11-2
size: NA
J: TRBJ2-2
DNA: TGTGCCAGCGTTAGGGGTGGCACCGGGGAGCTGTTTTTT
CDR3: CASVRGGTGELFF

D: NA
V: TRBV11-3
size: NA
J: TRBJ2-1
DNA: TGTGCCAGCAGCGCGACGGGAAGCCTTCACAATGAGCAGTTCTTC
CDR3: CASSATGSLHNEQFF

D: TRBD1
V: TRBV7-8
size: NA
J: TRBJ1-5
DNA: TGTGCCAGCAGCTTAAGTGACAGGGGGCTTCGTCAGCCCCAGCATTTT
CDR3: CASSLSDRGLRQPQHF

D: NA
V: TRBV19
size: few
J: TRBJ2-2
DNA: TGTGCCAGTAGGGCAGGGGTCTCGAACACCGGGGAGCTGTTTTTT
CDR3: CASRAGVSNTGELFF

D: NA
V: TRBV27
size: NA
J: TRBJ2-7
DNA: TGTGCCAGCAGTTTATCCGTTTCCTACGAGCAGTACTTC
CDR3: CASSLSVSYEQYF

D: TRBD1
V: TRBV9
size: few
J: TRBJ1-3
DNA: TGTGCCAGCAGCATCGGGACAGCTTCTGGAAACACCATATATTTT
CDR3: CASSIGTASGNTIYF

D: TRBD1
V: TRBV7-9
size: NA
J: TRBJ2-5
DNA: TGTGCCAGCAGCTTCCCCCGACATCCCAGGGGGGAGACCCAGTACTTC
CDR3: CASSFPRHPRGETQYF

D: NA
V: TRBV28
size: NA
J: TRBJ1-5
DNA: TGTGCCAGCAGCCACAGGGTTAGCAATCAGCCCCAGCATTTT
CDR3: CASSHRVSNQPQHF

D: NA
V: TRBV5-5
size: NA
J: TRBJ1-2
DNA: TGTGCCAGCAGCTCCTCCGGTCTGGACGGGGGTGGCTACACCTTC
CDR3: CASSSSGLDGGGYTF

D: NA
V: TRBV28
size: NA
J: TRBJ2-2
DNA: TGTGCCAGCAGTTTTGAGCTCGCCGGGGAGCTGTTTTTT
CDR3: CASSFELAGELFF

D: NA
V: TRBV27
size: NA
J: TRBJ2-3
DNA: TGTGCCAGCAGCAAGATCTATGGGAGGACAGATACGCAGTATTTT
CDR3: CASSKIYGRTDTQYF

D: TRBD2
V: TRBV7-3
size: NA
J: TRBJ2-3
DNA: TGTGCCAGCAGCTTGGGACTATCGAGCACAGATACGCAGTATTTT
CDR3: CASSLGLSSTDTQYF

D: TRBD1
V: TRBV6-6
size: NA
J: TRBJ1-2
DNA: TGTGCCAGCAGCAACTCGGGAGACAGGGGGGACTATGGCTACACCTTC
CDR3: CASSNSGDRGDYGYTF

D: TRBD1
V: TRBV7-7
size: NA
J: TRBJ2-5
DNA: TGTGCTAGCAGCTTGGGACAGCAAGAGACCCAGTACTTC
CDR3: CASSLGQQETQYF

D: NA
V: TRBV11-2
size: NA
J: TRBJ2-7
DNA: TGTGCCAGCAGCCCAGGACTGGACTACGAGCAGTACTTC
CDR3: CASSPGLDYEQYF

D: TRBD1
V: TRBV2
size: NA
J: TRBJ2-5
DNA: TGTGCCAGCAGGACCGGGACAGGGGGCTGGGAGACCCAGTACTTC
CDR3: CASRTGTGGWETQYF

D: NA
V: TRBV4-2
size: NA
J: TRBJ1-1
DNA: TGTGCCAGCAGCCCCGCGGGGGGGGCGGGGATGAACACTGAAGCTTTCTTT
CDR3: CASSPAGGAGMNTEAFF

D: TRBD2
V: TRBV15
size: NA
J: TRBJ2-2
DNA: TGTGCCACCAGCAGAGAGACCGGACTAGCGCTTTACACCGGGGAGCTGTTTTTT
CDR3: CATSRETGLALYTGELFF

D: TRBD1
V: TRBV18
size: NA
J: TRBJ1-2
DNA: TGTGCCAGCTCGGACAAAAGCAGGGGGACGGGCTATGGCTACACCTTC
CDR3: CASSDKSRGTGYGYTF

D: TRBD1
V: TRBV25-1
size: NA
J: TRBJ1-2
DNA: TGTGCCAGCAGTGATGGAGGACAGGCGTCTGCGTATGGCTACACCTTC
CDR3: CASSDGGQASAYGYTF

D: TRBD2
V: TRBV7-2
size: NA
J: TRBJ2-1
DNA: TGTGCCAGCAGCATAACTAGCGGGAGCTACAATGAGCAGTTCTTC
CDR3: CASSITSGSYNEQFF

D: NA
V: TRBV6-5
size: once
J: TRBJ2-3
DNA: TGTGCCAGCAGCCAAGGACTTGACACAGATACGCAGTATTTT
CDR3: CASSQGLDTDTQYF

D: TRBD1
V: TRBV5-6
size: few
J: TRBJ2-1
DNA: TGTGCCAGCAGCTTGGTGGGACAGGGGGCTTCCAATGAGCAGTTCTTC
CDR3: CASSLVGQGASNEQFF

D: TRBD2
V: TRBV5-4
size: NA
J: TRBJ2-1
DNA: TGTGCCAGCAGCGCGGGACTAGCGGGAGCCGGGGATGAGCAGTTCTTC
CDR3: CASSAGLAGAGDEQFF

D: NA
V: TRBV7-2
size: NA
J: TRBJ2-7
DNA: TGTGCCAGCAGCGCGAGCGCGGTGTACGAGCAGTACTTC
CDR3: CASSASAVYEQYF

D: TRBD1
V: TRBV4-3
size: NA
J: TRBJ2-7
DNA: TGCGCCAGCAGCCAAGGGGGGGACAGGGTTCACGAGCAGTACTTC
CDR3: CASSQGGDRVHEQYF

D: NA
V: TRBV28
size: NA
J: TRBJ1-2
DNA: TGTGCCAGCAGCCCCCGGGTGTGGGTTAGCTACACCTTC
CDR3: CASSPRVWVSYTF

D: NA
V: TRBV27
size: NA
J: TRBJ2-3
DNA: TGTGCCAGCAGTCCCCTTGAGTCGGATACGCAGTATTTT
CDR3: CASSPLESDTQYF

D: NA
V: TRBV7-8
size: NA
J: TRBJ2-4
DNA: TGTGCCAGCAGCCTAAGACCGCAGGGGGGCACCTCTGGTCAGTACTTC
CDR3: CASSLRPQGGTSGQYF

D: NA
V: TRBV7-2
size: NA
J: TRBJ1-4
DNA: TGTGCCAGCAGCCCGACCGATGACAGGTCTAATAATGAAAAACTGTTTTTT
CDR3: CASSPTDDRSNNEKLFF

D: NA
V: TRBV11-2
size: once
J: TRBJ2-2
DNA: TGTGCCAGCAGCTCTTCGGGGGCGAACACCGGGGAGCTGTTTTTT
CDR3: CASSSSGANTGELFF

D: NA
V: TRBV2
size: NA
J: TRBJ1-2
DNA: TGTGCCAGCAGTGAGGTCAGGGGAGATGGCTACACCTTC
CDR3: CASSEVRGDGYTF

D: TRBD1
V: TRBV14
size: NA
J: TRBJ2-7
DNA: TGTGCCAGCAGCCCCCAATACCCTGGGGTTTCCGGGACAGTGAACTACGAGCAGTACTTC
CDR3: CASSPQYPGVSGTVNYEQYF

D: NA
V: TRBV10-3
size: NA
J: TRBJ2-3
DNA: TGTGCCATCAGGCTAGGGATTAACAGGCCGACTGGTACAGATACGCAGTATTTT
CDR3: CAIRLGINRPTGTDTQYF

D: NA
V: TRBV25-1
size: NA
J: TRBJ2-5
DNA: TGTGCCAGCAGTGAAGGGAACAGGGCGAAGGGCGAGACCCAGTACTTC
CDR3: CASSEGNRAKGETQYF

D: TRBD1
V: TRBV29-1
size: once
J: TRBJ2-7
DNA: TGCAGCGTTGAAGATCTGGGGAGGACAGGGAGTCACGAGCAGTACTTC
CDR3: CSVEDLGRTGSHEQYF

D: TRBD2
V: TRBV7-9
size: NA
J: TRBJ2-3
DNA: TGTGCCAGCAGCTACGGACTAGCCTCAGATACGCAGTATTTT
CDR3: CASSYGLASDTQYF